This T cell receptor beta chain was obtained from a study of metastatic and nonmetastatic thyroid tumors. Turning to the study itself: Across peripheral blood and tumor or nodule tissue samples taken from malignant and benign thyroid patients, the repertoires were compared with one another.

Among the patients, none had received any treatment before thyroid surgery. Regarding the study as a whole: According to reports, the diversity of TCR beta was significantly higher in malignant thyroid tumors than in benign nodules, and this held in both blood and tumor samples.

This clone was recorded many times. The target antigen is unknown. An end of the junction differs from the germline gene, which may be a read error. CDR1 is MGHRA, CDR2 YSYEKL, per germline. CDR3 length: 16 amino acids. Methods used by the authors: CDR3 differences across clinicopathological groups were used to build a distant-metastasis classifier for papillary thyroid cancer. MiXCR re-clonotyped the PCR reads for TCRdb. The V and J calls shown here were made by TCRdb, not taken from the authors' results. The sample has under 75,000 clones; 15% to 20% are singletons. The chain is built from TRBV4-1 and TRBJ2-1; a weak D match, TRBD2 (5 bases). Sequences were obtained from blood. This sequence originates from a female donor with papillary thyroid cancer or a benign thyroid nodule (not recorded which). Some clones in this sample may be carry-over from other donors' samples. CDR3 bases: TGCGCCAGCAGGACTATTCGGGGAGAATCCTGCAATGAGCAGTTCTTC. This gives the protein CASRTIRGESCNEQFF.